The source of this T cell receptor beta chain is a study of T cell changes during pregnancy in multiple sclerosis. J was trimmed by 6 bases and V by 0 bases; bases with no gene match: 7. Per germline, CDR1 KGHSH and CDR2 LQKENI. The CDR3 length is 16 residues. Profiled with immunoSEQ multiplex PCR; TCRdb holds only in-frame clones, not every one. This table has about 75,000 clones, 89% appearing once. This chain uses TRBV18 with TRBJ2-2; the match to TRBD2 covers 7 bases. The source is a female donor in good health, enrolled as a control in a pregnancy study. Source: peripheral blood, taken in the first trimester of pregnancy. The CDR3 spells CASSPPLRELAGELFF. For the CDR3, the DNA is TGTGCCAGCTCACCACCGTTGCGGGAGTTGGCCGGGGAGCTGTTTTTT.